This T cell receptor (beta chain) is drawn from a study of control samples from healthy donors and cancer patients. TCRdb keeps only in-frame clones here, not all; method: immunoSEQ multiplex PCR. There are fewer than 200,000 clones in the sample; 90% to 95% occur only once, and more than 1.2% lies in the top ten. The CDR3 extends over 16 amino acids. The V and J ends lost 0 bases and 3 bases respectively, with 14 bases between them. The germline V gene has CDR1 SGDLS and CDR2 YYNGEE. Sequences were obtained from blood. The J gene is TRBJ2-3, the V gene TRBV9; D unclear. This receptor was obtained from a man aged 18 to 29 in good health. In DNA, the CDR3 is TGTGCCAGCAGCGTAGTAGGTACACAAGGAACAGATACGCAGTATTTT. This translates into CASSVVGTQGTDTQYF. Combining the CDR3 with reference TRBV9 and TRBJ2-3 gives the whole variable domain DSGVTQTPKHLITATGQRVTLRCSPRSGDLSVYWYQQSLDQGLQFLIQYYNGEERAKGNILERFSAQQFPDLHSELNLSSLELGDSALYFCASSVVGTQGTDTQYFGPGTRLTVL.